These 12 T cell receptor beta chains share one sample of origin, sequenced in a study of blood T cell repertoires in COVID-19. TCRdb's copy holds only in-frame clones and misses some; the assay was immunoSEQ multiplex PCR. The table shows about 280,000 clones, with 80% to 90% occurring only once. The sequencing input was peripheral blood. The source is a man in his forties or fifties with acute or convalescent COVID-19.

This clone has only a few counts. The CDR3 sequence is CAASRGSNTGELFF. CDR3 DNA sequence: TGTGCCGCGAGTAGGGGCTCGAACACCGGGGAGCTGTTTTTT. The chain employs TRBV6-5 and TRBJ2-2; possibly TRBD1 for D (5 bases). Germline V lookup: CDR1 MNHEY, CDR2 SVGAGI. The CDR3 is 14 amino acids. V lost 11 bases and J 0 bases, leaving 13 bases between the germline ends.

The V and J genes are TRBV27 and TRBJ2-7; D is possibly TRBD1 (6 bases). Germline-derived CDR1 and CDR2 are MNHEY and SMNVEV (reference sequence). The CDR3 is 14 residues long. Trimming shortened V by 3 bases and J by 2 bases, and 11 bases separated the two germline ends. The CDR3 reads CASSFWDTPYEQYF. CDR3 nucleotides: TGTGCCAGCAGTTTTTGGGACACCCCCTACGAGCAGTACTTC.

The chain has TRBV15 and TRBJ1-1, with 7 nucleotides matching TRBD1. The trim removed 2 bases at V and 4 bases at J, leaving 7 bases unmatched. The CDR3 covers 15 residues. Germline CDR1 LNHNV, CDR2 YYDKDF (reference sequence). CDR3 sequence reads: CATSRKKTGITEAFF. The CDR3 DNA reads TGTGCCACCAGCAGAAAGAAGACAGGGATCACTGAAGCTTTCTTT.

This chain uses TRBV6-4 with TRBJ2-1; D gene ambiguous. CDR3 size: 16 residues. CDR1 is MRHNA and CDR2 is SNTAGT in the germline V gene. With 5 bases removed from V and 8 bases from J, the gap between germline ends came to 22 bases. The CDR3 DNA reads as TGTGCCAGCAGTCCCTCAAATACGGGTGCACGGGATGAGCAGTTCTTC. Translation gives CASSPSNTGARDEQFF.

The genes are TRBV4-1 and TRBJ2-7; TRBD1 is a possible D gene (6 bases). The germline V gene has CDR1 MGHRA and CDR2 YSYEKL. Trimming left V 2 bases short and J 5 bases short, with 16 bases between. There are 15 residues in the CDR3. The CDR3: CASSQSPRGNDEQYF. The CDR3 coding sequence is TGCGCCAGCAGCCAATCTCCCAGGGGTAACGACGAGCAGTACTTC.

This clone was detected only once. The genes are TRBV11-2 and TRBJ1-1; maybe TRBD1 (5 bases). Trimming stripped 6 bases from V and 5 bases from J, with 13 bases between. Germline values: CDR1 SGHAT, CDR2 FQNNGV. The CDR3 runs to 13 residues. CDR3 region: CASRESRGTEAFF. The CDR3 bases are TGTGCCAGCAGAGAATCTAGGGGTACTGAAGCTTTCTTT.

V gene TRBV6-4 combines with J gene TRBJ1-2; TRBD1 aligns across 7 bases. Germline CDR1 is MRHNA and CDR2 is SNTAGT. With 5 bases clipped from V and 5 bases from J, the junction kept 14 bases outside the gene matches. The CDR3 sequence is 16 residues long. CDR3 loop: CASSRTYRGEAYGYTF. For the CDR3, the DNA is TGTGCCAGCAGTCGAACCTACAGGGGCGAGGCGTATGGCTACACCTTC.

This sequence joins TRBV6-5 and TRBJ1-5, with a tentative D call TRBD1 (5 bases). The CDR3 sequence is 15 residues long. V gave up 8 bases and J gave up 0 bases, with 14 bases separating them. From germline, CDR1 is MNHEY and CDR2 SVGAGI. CDR3 sequence reads: CASGKGVYSNQPQHF. The CDR3 DNA is TGTGCCAGCGGAAAAGGGGTTTATAGCAATCAGCCCCAGCATTTT.

This sequence joins TRBV27 and TRBJ2-1, with 11 nucleotides matching TRBD1. This CDR3 is 16 amino acids long. V lost 3 bases and J lost 8; bases outside the gene matches: 9. Germline assignment: CDR1 MNHEY and CDR2 SMNVEV (reference sequence). CDR3 region: CASSFHRDRGWDEQFF. In nucleotides, the CDR3 is TGTGCCAGCAGTTTCCACCGGGACAGGGGGTGGGATGAGCAGTTCTTC.

V usage is TRBV3-1 (or the pseudogene TRBV3-2) and J usage is TRBJ2-1; 14 nucleotides align to TRBD2. Per the germline V gene, CDR1 is LGHDT and CDR2 is YNNKEL (reference sequence). V lost 0 bases and J lost 8; bases outside the gene matches: 3. This CDR3 spans 16 amino acids. CDR3 region: CASSQEGTSGGDEQFF. CDR3 coding DNA: TGTGCCAGCAGCCAAGAAGGGACTAGCGGGGGCGATGAGCAGTTCTTC.

About this clone itself: It is likely a read error, because the conserved phenylalanine at the end of the CDR3 is missing. No DNA is shown, since the ends of the CDR3 on it are uncertain; the CDR3 is the one TCRdb lists. The rearrangement links TRBV6-1 to TRBJ1-2; no DNA check was done on the table's D call, TRBD1. CDR1 is MNHNS, CDR2 SASEGT, per germline. The CDR3 extends over 11 residues, inclusive of both ends. The CDR3: CASSEKPGTGL.

This chain links TRBV12-2 with TRBJ1-1; the tabulated D call, TRBD1, remains unverified against the DNA. TRBV12-2 is annotated as a pseudogene. The CDR3 runs 16 residues. The CDR3 here is CASRLPRDRPGTEAFF. The CDR3 DNA sequence: TGTGCAAGTCGCTTACCTCGAGACAGGCCCGGCACTGAAGCTTTCTTT.